The 12 T cell receptor beta chains in this list originate from one sample, sequenced in a study of lymphopenia after photon versus proton radiotherapy (dated by TCRdb to the late 2010s). Receptor amplification or capture employed the immunoSEQ multiplex PCR assay. TCRdb holds this immuneACCESS table with in-frame rearrangements only. Some clones are missing; in checked studies, unresolved V genes explain under half, and the rest has no known cause. The table for this sample lists 65,000 to 70,000 clones; roughly 91% of them were counted only once. The ten largest clones capture 2.5% to 3% of the sample. This specimen consisted of peripheral blood, obtained from a patient treated with photon-based radiotherapy. All receptors derive from a woman in her sixties or seventies with pancreatic cancer.

The chain carries TRBV27 and TRBJ2-5, with 7 positions matching TRBD2. With V trimmed by 6 bases and J by 2 bases, 3 bases remained unmatched. Germline V gives CDR1 MNHEY, CDR2 SMNVEV (reference sequence). This CDR3 spans 13 amino acids. This CDR3 reads CASSPSGQETQYF. Written as DNA, the CDR3 is TGTGCCAGCAGCCCTAGCGGACAAGAGACCCAGTACTTC.

The rearrangement links TRBV28 to TRBJ2-1; D is perhaps TRBD2 (6 bases). The ends were cut back, 2 bases at V and 10 bases at J, with 6 bases in the middle. CDR3 length: 11 amino acids. Germline values: CDR1 MDHEN, CDR2 SYDVKM. The CDR3 region is CASSLGGEQFF. The CDR3 nucleotides are TGTGCCAGCAGTTTAGGGGGGGAGCAGTTCTTC.

The chain uses TRBV28 and TRBJ2-5; maybe TRBD1 (6 bases). The DNA end is a closer match to TRBJ2-7, so the J assignment may be wrong. In germline, CDR1 is MDHEN, CDR2 SYDVKM. The CDR3 length is 15 residues. The CDR3 region is CASSLRAIRGYEQYF. The CDR3 bases are TGTGCCAGCAGTTTAAGGGCAATTAGGGGGTACGAGCAGTACTTC.

The chain employs TRBV27 and TRBJ2-3; possible D gene TRBD2, 7 bases. Trimming pared 5 bases from V and 3 bases from J, leaving 12 bases between. Germline V CDR1 and CDR2: MNHEY, SMNVEV (reference sequence). The CDR3 sequence is 14 residues long. This CDR3 is CASSQAGHTDTQYF. The CDR3 DNA is TGTGCCAGCAGTCAAGCGGGACATACAGATACGCAGTATTTT.

The sample holds one count of this clone. The chain joins TRBV4-3 to TRBJ1-4, with 10 bases that match TRBD1. This CDR3 contains 14 residues. V lost 1 base to trimming and J lost 7 bases; unmatched junction nucleotides: 0. From germline, CDR1 is LGHNA and CDR2 YSLEER. The CDR3 reads CASSQGTGGEKLFF. Written as DNA, the CDR3 is TGCGCCAGCAGCCAAGGGACAGGGGGTGAAAAACTGTTTTTT.

The rearrangement joins TRBV28 to TRBJ1-4; D uncertain. The germline V and J ends were trimmed by 8 bases and 10 bases, with 14 bases remaining between them. The germline V gene encodes CDR1 MDHEN and CDR2 SYDVKM. This CDR3 spans 12 amino acids. The DNA of the CDR3 is TGTGCCAGCCTCACCGATGTGGGAAAACTGTTTTTT. It is translated as CASLTDVGKLFF. Together with reference TRBV28 and TRBJ1-4, the CDR3 gives the full variable domain: DVKVTQSSRYLVKRTGEKVFLECVQDMDHENMFWYRQDPGLGLRLIYFSYDVKMKEKGDIPEGYSVSREKKERFSLILESASTNQTSMYLCASLTDVGKLFFGSGTQLSVL.

The V call is TRBV6-5, the J call TRBJ1-3; maybe TRBD1 (5 bases). V was cut by 5 bases and J by 0 bases, with 11 bases left in between. Germline V gene sequence: CDR1 MNHEY, CDR2 SVGAGI. The CDR3 extends over 15 amino acids. The CDR3 reads CASSRSGISGNTIYF. Written as DNA, the CDR3 is TGTGCCAGCAGTCGGTCAGGGATCTCTGGAAACACCATATATTTT.

The chain is built from TRBV28 and TRBJ1-3; 7 positions agree with TRBD1. CDR1 and CDR2 from the germline V gene are MDHEN and SYDVKM. The CDR3 spans 15 residues. The V segment lost 3 bases and the J segment 3 bases; nucleotides outside the gene matches: 5. The CDR3 coding sequence is TGTGCCAGCAGTTTTACAGGGGCACATGGAAACACCATATATTTT. It encodes CASSFTGAHGNTIYF. Supplemented by reference TRBV28 and TRBJ1-3, the full variable domain reads DVKVTQSSRYLVKRTGEKVFLECVQDMDHENMFWYRQDPGLGLRLIYFSYDVKMKEKGDIPEGYSVSREKKERFSLILESASTNQTSMYLCASSFTGAHGNTIYFGEGSWLTVV.

J is TRBJ2-1 and V is TRBV2, with D uncertain. Per the germline V gene, CDR1 is SNHLY and CDR2 is FYNNEI. The CDR3 has 11 amino acids. The ends were cut back, 7 bases at V and 6 bases at J, with 7 bases in the middle. CDR3 sequence (DNA): TGTGCCAGCAAAGAAGCCAATGAGCAGTTCTTC. It is translated as CASKEANEQFF. The entire variable domain, with the rest obtained from reference TRBV2 and TRBJ2-1, is as follows: EPEVTQTPSHQVTQMGQEVILRCVPISNHLYFYWYRQILGQKVEFLVSFYNNEISEKSEIFDDQFSVERPDGSNFTLKIRSTKLEDSAMYFCASKEANEQFFGPGTRLTVL.

The J gene is TRBJ2-3, the V gene TRBV5-6; D call uncertain. This CDR3 region has 14 residues. The germline gives CDR1 SGHDT, CDR2 YYEEEE. V was clipped by 1 base and J by 3 bases, with 9 bases between them. The CDR3, as DNA: TGTGCCAGCAGCTTGTCTGCAGTTACAGATACGCAGTATTTT. Protein sequence: CASSLSAVTDTQYF.

This chain joins TRBV18 and TRBJ2-3; 8 nucleotides align to TRBD1. CDR1 KGHSH and CDR2 LQKENI come from the germline V gene. V lost 3 bases, J lost 3 bases, and 5 bases stayed unmatched. The CDR3 covers 15 residues. The DNA for the CDR3 is TGTGCCAGCTCACCCCGGACAGGGTTGACAGATACGCAGTATTTT. Amino acid sequence: CASSPRTGLTDTQYF.

This clone has only one observation. The chain carries TRBV20-1 and TRBJ2-1; the D is unclear. CDR1 DFQATT and CDR2 SNEGSKA come from the germline V gene (reference sequence). Between the trimmed V and J ends, which lost 7 bases and 4 bases, there was a span of 8 bases. This CDR3 spans 11 amino acids. The CDR3 spells CSGGGYNEQFF. As DNA, the CDR3 is TGCAGTGGTGGTGGGTACAATGAGCAGTTCTTC.